Presented here are 19 T cell receptor beta chains from one specimen sequenced in a study of T cell responses to AZD1222 COVID-19 vaccine (dated by TCRdb to the early 2020s). Taken with the paper, the label for time point translates to: about 28 days (+/-7) after the second vaccine dose. The library was prepared using the immunoSEQ multiplex PCR assay. TCRdb retrieved this table from immuneACCESS and kept in-frame rearrangements only. Not all clones are present; in checked studies, unresolved V genes account for under half, and no reason is known for the remainder. This sample gives fewer than 120,000 clones in total; around 90% of them show up just once. About 2.6% of the sample comes from the top ten. Sample: peripheral blood, taken 28 days after the second AZD1222 dose. The receptors here all came from an adult who received the AZD1222 COVID-19 vaccine.

The gene calls are TRBV12-3 or TRBV12-4 and TRBJ1-5; no clear D. There are 13 residues in the CDR3. The germline V and J ends were trimmed by 2 bases and 6 bases, with 8 bases remaining between them. This CDR3 reads CASSLSPGQPQHF. In DNA, the CDR3 is TGTGCCAGCAGTTTATCCCCAGGTCAGCCCCAGCATTTT.

The chain has TRBV6-5 and TRBJ2-1; D gene uncertain. This CDR3 region has 11 residues. Per the germline V gene, CDR1 is MNHEY and CDR2 is SVGAGI. Trimming stripped 6 bases from V and 6 bases from J, with 6 bases between. This chain's CDR3 is CASRRFNEQFF. CDR3 in DNA: TGTGCCAGCAGAAGGTTCAATGAGCAGTTCTTC.

The J gene is TRBJ1-4, the V gene TRBV4-1, with TRBD1 matching over 8 bases. The CDR3 spans 16 residues. CDR1 and CDR2 (germline): MGHRA, YSYEKL. The V segment lost 0 bases and the J segment 4 bases; nucleotides outside the gene matches: 4. The CDR3 nucleotides are TGCGCCAGCAGCCAAGACGCAGGGGGCTTTAATGAAAAACTGTTTTTT. Its protein is CASSQDAGGFNEKLFF.

This clone was seen more than once but under ten times. The genes are TRBV19 and TRBJ2-5, with D possibly called TRBD1 or TRBD2 (6 bases each). The CDR3 spans 18 residues. Germline V gives CDR1 LNHDA, CDR2 SQIVND (reference sequence). The V end was cut by 3 bases, the J end by 5 bases, with 25 bases between. This CDR3 reads CASSIGFRGTKRGETQYF. In DNA, the CDR3 is TGTGCCAGTAGTATCGGTTTCCGCGGGACAAAAAGGGGGGAGACCCAGTACTTC.

V and J are TRBV2 and TRBJ2-7; TRBD2 aligns across 7 bases. J lost 3 bases, V lost 7 bases, and 9 bases had no gene match. In germline, CDR1 is SNHLY, CDR2 FYNNEI. CDR3 length: 14 amino acids. CDR3 DNA: TGTGCCAGCACCTGGGGGGGGAGGATCTACGAGCAGTACTTC. It is translated as CASTWGGRIYEQYF.

This sequence joins TRBV27 and TRBJ1-1; 9 bases are shared with TRBD1. V shed 2 bases and J 0 bases; nucleotides not matched to a gene: 7. CDR1 MNHEY and CDR2 SMNVEV come from the germline V gene (reference sequence). This CDR3 comprises 17 residues. The CDR3 bases are TGTGCCAGCAGTTTAGGGACCGGGACAGGGTTGAACACTGAAGCTTTCTTT. The encoded protein is CASSLGTGTGLNTEAFF.

The chain is built from TRBV2 and TRBJ2-2, with D possibly being TRBD1 (6 bases). Germline loops: CDR1 SNHLY, CDR2 FYNNEI. The V gene lost 3 bases and the J gene lost 6 bases, with 14 bases spanning the gap. The CDR3 sequence is 15 residues long. The CDR3 DNA reads TGTGCCAGCAGTGATCGACAGGCAATATCCGGGGAGCTGTTTTTT. The encoded protein is CASSDRQAISGELFF.

This chain links TRBV6-5 with TRBJ1-1, with unresolved D. V was cut by 5 bases and J by 2 bases, with 12 bases left in between. Germline assignment: CDR1 MNHEY and CDR2 SVGAGI. The CDR3 loop spans 14 amino acids. For the CDR3, the DNA is TGTGCCAGCAGTAGCCCAGGCATTAACACTGAAGCTTTCTTT. This gives the protein CASSSPGINTEAFF.

In nucleotides, the CDR3 is TGTGCCAGCAGCCCGGTGCTGGGCTCAGCTGGAAACACCATATATTTT. Its protein is CASSPVLGSAGNTIYF. V gene TRBV5-5 combines with J gene TRBJ1-3; D uncertain. Germline loops: CDR1 SGHKS, CDR2 YYEKEE (reference sequence). The CDR3 totals 16 residues. The V and J ends lost 4 bases and 2 bases respectively, with 16 bases between them.

This CDR3 is CASSYTTGNTDTQYF. In DNA, the CDR3 is TGTGCCAGCAGTTACACCACAGGGAACACAGATACGCAGTATTTT. This rearrangement joins TRBV6-2 or TRBV6-3 to TRBJ2-3; D possibly corresponds to TRBD1 (6 bases). Germline values: CDR1 MNHEY, CDR2 SVGEGT. V was cut by 2 bases and J by 2 bases, with 11 bases left in between. The CDR3 spans 15 residues.

This rearrangement joins TRBV2 to TRBJ2-3; TRBD2 is a possible D gene (7 bases). The CDR3 has 15 residues. Deletions cut 3 bases from V and 4 bases from J, with 14 bases between. The V gene's germline CDR1 is SNHLY and CDR2 FYNNEI. This CDR3 is CASSDGGGRADTQYF. The CDR3 bases are TGTGCCAGCAGTGATGGGGGGGGCCGAGCAGATACGCAGTATTTT.

This clone was seen more than once but under ten times. At the DNA level, this CDR3 is encoded by other sequences in the same sample as well. The chain is built from TRBV9 and TRBJ1-3; D uncertain. The V and J ends lost 0 bases and 1 base respectively, with 2 bases between them. This CDR3 is 13 amino acids long. Looked up from germline, CDR1 is SGDLS and CDR2 is YYNGEE. DNA for the CDR3: TGTGCCAGCAGCGTAGGGTCTGGAAACACCATATATTTT. Translated, it gives CASSVGSGNTIYF. Supplemented by reference TRBV9 and TRBJ1-3, the full variable domain reads DSGVTQTPKHLITATGQRVTLRCSPRSGDLSVYWYQQSLDQGLQFLIQYYNGEERAKGNILERFSAQQFPDLHSELNLSSLELGDSALYFCASSVGSGNTIYFGEGSWLTVV.

V is TRBV30 and J is TRBJ1-6, with 7 bases identical to TRBD1. Losses at the gene ends were 4 bases for V and 10 bases for J; bases not matched to a gene: 4. Germline loops: CDR1 GTSNPN, CDR2 SVGIG (reference sequence). The CDR3 is 12 residues long. CDR3 in amino acids: CAWTGGSSPLHF. DNA for the CDR3: TGTGCCTGGACAGGGGGTAGCTCACCCCTCCACTTT. Based on the CDR3 plus reference TRBV30 and TRBJ1-6, the full variable domain is SQTIHQWPATLVQPVGSPLSLECTVEGTSNPNLYWYRQAAGRGLQLLFYSVGIGQISSEVPQNLSASRPQDRQFILSSKKLLLSDSGFYLCAWTGGSSPLHFGNGTRLTVT.

This chain uses TRBV3-1 (or the pseudogene TRBV3-2) with TRBJ2-5, with D possibly being TRBD1 or TRBD2 (5 bases each). The V gene's germline CDR1 is LGHDT and CDR2 YNNKEL (reference sequence). The CDR3 loop spans 16 amino acids. The V end was cut by 2 bases, the J end by 4 bases, with 17 bases between. This CDR3 is CASSQRAPGALETQYF. As DNA, the CDR3 is TGTGCCAGCAGCCAAAGGGCGCCCGGGGCGCTAGAGACCCAGTACTTC.

J is TRBJ2-7 and V is TRBV5-1; the D call may be TRBD1 or TRBD2 (5 bases each). Germline CDR1 is SGHRS and CDR2 is YFSETQ. The CDR3 extends over 16 amino acids. V lost 1 base to trimming and J lost 3 bases, with 17 bases between them. The CDR3, as DNA: TGCGCCAGCAGCTTGTATTCTCGGGCAGGGAGCTACGAGCAGTACTTC. Encoded protein: CASSLYSRAGSYEQYF.

V and J are TRBV4-3 and TRBJ1-6, with D unresolved. V lost 0 bases to trimming and J lost 6 bases, with 12 bases between them. Per the germline V gene, CDR1 is LGHNA and CDR2 is YSLEER. The CDR3 covers 16 residues. The CDR3 nucleotides are TGCGCCAGCAGCCAAGATCCCAGATTCGTTAATTCACCCCTCCACTTT. This codes for CASSQDPRFVNSPLHF.

V and J are TRBV5-6 and TRBJ2-7, with D uncertain. Germline V lookup: CDR1 SGHDT, CDR2 YYEEEE. CDR3 length equals 11 residues. Deletions cut 4 bases from V and 4 bases from J, with 6 bases between. CDR3 loop: CASSGFYEQYF. CDR3 sequence (DNA): TGTGCCAGCAGCGGGTTTTACGAGCAGTACTTC. The full variable domain, completed using reference TRBV5-6 and TRBJ2-7, is DAGVTQSPTHLIKTRGQQVTLRCSPKSGHDTVSWYQQALGQGPQFIFQYYEEEERQRGNFPDRFSGHQFPNYSSELNVNALLLGDSALYLCASSGFYEQYFGPGTRLTVT.

The chain links TRBV4-2 to TRBJ2-7, with D unclear. The V end was cut by 1 base, the J end by 0 bases, with 19 bases between. Germline V lookup: CDR1 LGHNA, CDR2 YNFKEQ. This CDR3 comprises 18 residues. DNA for the CDR3: TGTGCCAGCAGCCAAGGGGCAACAGTATCCAAAAACTCCTACGAGCAGTACTTC. Residues: CASSQGATVSKNSYEQYF.

The chain recombines TRBV3-1 (or the pseudogene TRBV3-2) with TRBJ1-1, with D possibly TRBD1 on 5 matching bases. This CDR3 region has 12 residues. Between the trimmed V and J ends, which lost 6 bases and 5 bases, there was a span of 10 bases. Germline loops: CDR1 LGHDT, CDR2 YNNKEL (reference sequence). CDR3 nucleotide sequence: TGTGCCAGCAGGGGGTGGGGGACTGAAGCTTTCTTT. Residues: CASRGWGTEAFF.